This T cell receptor beta chain was obtained from a study of PD-L1 blockade in urothelial cancer. Study as a whole: Median T cell yield from blood was over 130,000.

The time point: pretreatment peripheral blood. Germline CDR1 is MNHEY and CDR2 is SVGAGI. The CDR3 is made up of 15 amino acids. The trim removed 5 bases at V and 1 base at J, leaving 4 bases unmatched. Generated by immunoSEQ multiplex PCR, the TCRdb table keeps only in-frame clones and is missing some. The sample consists of about 52,000 clones, around 84% of them appearing once. The sequencing here drew on PBMCs, taken around atezolizumab (anti-PD-L1) treatment. This chain joins TRBV6-5 and TRBJ1-2; TRBD1 matches at 10 bases. This receptor was obtained from a man over 45 with urothelial cancer. CDR3: CASSLRTGGNYGYTF. In DNA form, the CDR3 reads TGTGCCAGCAGTCTGAGGACAGGGGGTAACTATGGCTACACCTTC.